This T cell receptor (beta chain) stems from a study of blood T cells in healthy people across ages. Study outcomes and limitations: Donor CMV status, an unknown factor, possibly confounded changes in expanded clonotypes. Diversity of TCR beta per million T cells declined in a roughly linear way with age.

A J-beta primer mix and a sample-barcoded 5' primer were used in a second PCR of about 7 to 12 cycles. TCRdb reprocessed the 5' RACE reads via MiXCR and lists one record per CDR3 protein. The profile shows almost 800,000 distinct CDR3 sequences, over 45% of them singletons. Healthy Russian Caucasian donors spanned ages roughly 6 to 100 years. Germline lookup yields CDR1 SGHRS and CDR2 YFSETQ. With 0 bases clipped from V and 3 bases from J, the junction kept 4 bases outside the gene matches. CDR3 length: 15 amino acids. This clonotype was detected once. The antigen is not known. The sequence came from a man under 40 in good health. The chain combines TRBV5-1 with TRBJ1-1; TRBD1 matches 8 bases. Material: blood. The CDR3 reads CASSLDRGAYTEAFF. The CDR3 nucleotides are TGCGCCAGCAGCTTGGACAGGGGGGCCTACACTGAAGCTTTCTTT.